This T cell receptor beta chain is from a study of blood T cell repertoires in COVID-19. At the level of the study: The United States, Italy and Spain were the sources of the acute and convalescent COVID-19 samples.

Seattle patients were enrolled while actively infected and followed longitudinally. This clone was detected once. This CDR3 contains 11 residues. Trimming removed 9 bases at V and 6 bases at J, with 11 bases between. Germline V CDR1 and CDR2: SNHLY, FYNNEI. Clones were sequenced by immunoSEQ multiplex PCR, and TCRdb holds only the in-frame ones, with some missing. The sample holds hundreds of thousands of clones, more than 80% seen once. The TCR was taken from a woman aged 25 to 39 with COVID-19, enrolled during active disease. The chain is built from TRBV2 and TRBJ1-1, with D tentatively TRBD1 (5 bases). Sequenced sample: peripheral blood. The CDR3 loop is CARGGGAEAFF. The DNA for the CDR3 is TGTGCCAGGGGCGGGGGGGCTGAAGCTTTCTTT.